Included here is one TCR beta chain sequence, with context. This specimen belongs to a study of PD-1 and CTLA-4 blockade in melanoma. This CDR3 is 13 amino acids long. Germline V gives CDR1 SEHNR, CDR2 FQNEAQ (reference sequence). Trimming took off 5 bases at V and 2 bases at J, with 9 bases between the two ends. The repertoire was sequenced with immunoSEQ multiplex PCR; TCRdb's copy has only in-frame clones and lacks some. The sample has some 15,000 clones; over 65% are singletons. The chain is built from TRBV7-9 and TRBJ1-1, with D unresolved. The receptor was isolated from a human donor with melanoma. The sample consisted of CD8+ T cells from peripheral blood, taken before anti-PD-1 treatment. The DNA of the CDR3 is TGTGCCAGCAGCCCCGTGGGTAACACTGAAGCTTTCTTT. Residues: CASSPVGNTEAFF.